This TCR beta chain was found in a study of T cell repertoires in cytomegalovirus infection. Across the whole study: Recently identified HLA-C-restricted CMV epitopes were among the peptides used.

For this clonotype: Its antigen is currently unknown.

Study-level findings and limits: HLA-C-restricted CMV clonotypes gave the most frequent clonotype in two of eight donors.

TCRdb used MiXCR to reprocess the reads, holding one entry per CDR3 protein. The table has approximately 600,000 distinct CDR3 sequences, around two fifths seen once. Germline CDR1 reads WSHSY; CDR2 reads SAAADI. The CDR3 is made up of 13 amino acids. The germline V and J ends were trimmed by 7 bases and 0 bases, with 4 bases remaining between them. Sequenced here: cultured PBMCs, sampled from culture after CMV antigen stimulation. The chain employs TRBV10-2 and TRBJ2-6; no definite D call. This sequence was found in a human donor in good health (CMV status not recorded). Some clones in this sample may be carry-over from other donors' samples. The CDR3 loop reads CASKISGANVLTF. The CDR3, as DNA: TGCGCCAGCAAGATCTCTGGGGCCAACGTCCTGACTTTC.